The 14 T cell receptor beta chains below come from one sample, sequenced in a study of cytomegalovirus exposure and HLA in healthy donors. Data came from immunoSEQ multiplex PCR; TCRdb stores just in-frame clones and leaves some out. Of tens of thousands of clones listed, 90% to 97% are singletons. Source material: PBMCs. The receptors shown here come from a young woman in good health and CMV-seronegative.

This chain uses TRBV5-8 with TRBJ1-5, with 7 bases lining up with TRBD1. The trim removed 0 bases at V and 5 bases at J, leaving 17 bases unmatched. The germline V gene encodes CDR1 SGHTS and CDR2 YDEGEE. The CDR3 has 19 residues. CDR3 coding DNA: TGTGCCAGCAGCTTGGGGGTCACAGGGGCTGGTACCCGGCATCAGCCCCAGCATTTT. Protein: CASSLGVTGAGTRHQPQHF.

The gene calls are TRBV5-1 and TRBJ1-1; D gene ambiguous. CDR1 is SGHRS, CDR2 YFSETQ, per germline. The CDR3 covers 13 residues. V was shortened by 0 bases and J by 11 bases, with 14 bases between the two germline ends. CDR3 DNA: TGCGCCAGCAGCTTGGAAGCTAGGTCCTCGGCTTTCTTT. This codes for CASSLEARSSAFF.

The chain combines TRBV7-9 with TRBJ2-7, with 11 bases that match TRBD1. V shed 5 bases and J 3 bases; nucleotides not matched to a gene: 6. This CDR3 region has 15 residues. Germline CDR1 is SEHNR and CDR2 is FQNEAQ (reference sequence). CDR3 coding DNA: TGTGCCAGCAGCACCGGGACAGGGGGAAACTACGAGCAGTACTTC. Its translation: CASSTGTGGNYEQYF.

This clone has just one count. The rearrangement joins TRBV7-8 to TRBJ1-3, with a possible D match to TRBD1 (5 bases). The CDR3 is 16 amino acids. Germline V gene data show CDR1 as SGHVS and CDR2 as FQNEAQ. With 6 bases removed from V and 0 bases from J, the gap between germline ends came to 15 bases. The CDR3 reads CASRQTVAYSGNTIYF. CDR3 coding DNA: TGTGCCAGCAGACAGACAGTGGCATACTCTGGAAACACCATATATTTT. The whole variable domain, filled in from reference TRBV7-8 and TRBJ1-3, reads GAGVSQSPRYKVAKRGQDVALRCDPISGHVSLFWYQQALGQGPEFLTYFQNEAQLDKSGLPSDRFFAERPEGSVSTLKIQRTQQEDSAVYLCASRQTVAYSGNTIYFGEGSWLTVV.

The rearrangement joins TRBV10-3 to TRBJ2-1, with 7 bases fitting TRBD2. V dropped 0 bases and J dropped 5; count of bases not matched to a gene: 7. Germline-derived CDR1 and CDR2 are ENHRY and SYGVKD. This CDR3 region has 16 residues. CDR3 residues: CAISESGGSGDNEQFF. DNA for the CDR3: TGTGCCATCAGTGAGTCGGGCGGGAGTGGAGACAATGAGCAGTTCTTC.

Here the CDR3 reads CASSIGTSRNTGELFF. CDR3 in DNA: TGTGCCAGTAGTATCGGGACTAGCCGGAACACCGGGGAGCTGTTTTTT. The chain links TRBV19 to TRBJ2-2; the match to TRBD2 covers 9 bases. Germline V gene sequence: CDR1 LNHDA, CDR2 SQIVND (reference sequence). J gave up 1 base and V 3 bases, and 3 bases lay outside the gene matches. This CDR3 contains 16 residues.

The chain couples TRBV28 to TRBJ2-3; perhaps TRBD2 as D (7 bases). The V gene's germline CDR1 is MDHEN and CDR2 SYDVKM. Deletions cut 5 bases from V and 5 bases from J, with 11 bases between. The CDR3 is made up of 13 amino acids. CDR3 nucleotides: TGTGCCAGCAGTGGGGGGGGCAGAGATACGCAGTATTTT. Protein: CASSGGGRDTQYF.

This clone has just one count. The gene calls are TRBV9 and TRBJ2-6; D gene uncertain. V was pared by 2 bases and J by 0 bases, with 9 bases between. In germline, CDR1 is SGDLS, CDR2 YYNGEE. The CDR3 contains 16 residues. As DNA, the CDR3 is TGTGCCAGCAGCGTTAGTTTCCCCTCTGGGGCCAACGTCCTGACTTTC. Its protein is CASSVSFPSGANVLTF. Using reference TRBV9 and TRBJ2-6 for the parts outside the CDR3, the full variable domain is DSGVTQTPKHLITATGQRVTLRCSPRSGDLSVYWYQQSLDQGLQFLIQYYNGEERAKGNILERFSAQQFPDLHSELNLSSLELGDSALYFCASSVSFPSGANVLTFGAGSRLTVL.

The rearrangement uses TRBV10-3 and TRBJ2-3, with D perhaps matching TRBD2 (5 bases). In germline, CDR1 is ENHRY, CDR2 SYGVKD. This CDR3 has 15 residues. Trimming took 7 bases from V and 0 from J, leaving 14 bases between them. CDR3 DNA: TGTGCCATCACTCAGACTAACCCTAGCACAGATACGCAGTATTTT. Its translation is CAITQTNPSTDTQYF.

This rearrangement joins TRBV5-4 to TRBJ2-5; no clear D. The CDR3 is made up of 13 amino acids. In germline, CDR1 is SGHNT, CDR2 YYREEE (reference sequence). V was clipped by 0 bases and J by 5 bases, with 8 bases between them. The CDR3 reads CASSLAGWETQYF. CDR3 bases: TGTGCCAGCAGCTTGGCGGGTTGGGAGACCCAGTACTTC.

In its sample, this clone was seen once. The gene calls are TRBV13 and TRBJ2-3; 8 bases map to TRBD1. There are 16 residues in the CDR3. V lost 2 bases to trimming and J lost 5 bases; unmatched junction nucleotides: 9. Germline V CDR1 and CDR2: PRHDT, FYEKMQ (reference sequence). CDR3: CASSLLGSGGQDTQYF. CDR3 DNA: TGTGCCAGCAGCTTATTGGGGTCAGGGGGCCAAGATACGCAGTATTTT.

The chain recombines TRBV30 with TRBJ2-5, with D possibly TRBD1 on 6 matching bases. This CDR3 comprises 14 residues. Germline CDR1 and CDR2: GTSNPN and SVGIG (reference sequence). V shed 0 bases and J shed 9 bases, with 17 bases lying between them. CDR3 amino acids: CAWSVGGGPGAQYF. CDR3 in DNA: TGTGCCTGGAGTGTTGGTGGTGGGCCAGGGGCCCAGTACTTC.

CDR3 residues: CASSEPGTGPNEKLFF. The CDR3 coding sequence is TGTGCCAGCAGTGAACCCGGGACAGGCCCGAACGAAAAACTGTTTTTT. The chain employs TRBV25-1 and TRBJ1-4, with 8 positions matching TRBD1. Unmatched junction bases numbered 10, after V lost 2 bases and J lost 8 bases. Germline CDR1 MGHDK, CDR2 SYGVNS. The CDR3 totals 16 residues.

The chain employs TRBV28 and TRBJ2-3, with D possibly being TRBD2 (5 bases). CDR1 MDHEN and CDR2 SYDVKM come from the germline V gene. The CDR3 has 16 residues. Trimming took 3 bases from V and 1 from J, leaving 14 bases between them. CDR3 DNA: TGTGCCAGCAGTTTCCCAATTAGCGCCGGCACAGATACGCAGTATTTT. Protein: CASSFPISAGTDTQYF.